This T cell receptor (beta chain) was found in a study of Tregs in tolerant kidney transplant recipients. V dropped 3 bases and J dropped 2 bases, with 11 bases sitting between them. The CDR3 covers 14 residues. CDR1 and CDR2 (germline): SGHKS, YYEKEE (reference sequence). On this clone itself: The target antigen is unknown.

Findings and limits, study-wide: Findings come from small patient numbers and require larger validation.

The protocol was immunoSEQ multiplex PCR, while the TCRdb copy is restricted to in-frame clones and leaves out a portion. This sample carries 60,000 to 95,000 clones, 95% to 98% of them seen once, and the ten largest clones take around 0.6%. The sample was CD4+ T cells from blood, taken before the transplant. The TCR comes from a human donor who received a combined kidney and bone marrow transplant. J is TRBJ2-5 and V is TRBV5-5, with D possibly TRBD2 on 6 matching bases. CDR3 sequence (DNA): TGTGCCAGCAGCTCCGGGACTTCTCAAGAGACCCAGTACTTC. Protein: CASSSGTSQETQYF.